These T cell receptor beta chains were read from a single sample in a study of blood T cell repertoires in COVID-19. Sequenced by immunoSEQ multiplex PCR; TCRdb stores in-frame clones only, minus some. Altogether hundreds of thousands of clones are present, 70% to 90% being singletons, with the ten largest covering less than 0.9%. The sample was PBMCs or T cells enriched from blood (not recorded which). These receptors were obtained from a man in his forties or fifties who had been exposed to COVID-19. The CDR3 runs from the conserved cysteine through the conserved F or W. Each record gives: clone size, V gene, D gene, J gene, CDR3 DNA, CDR3 protein. The D gene is left open where the match is weak. Some rows mark clone size as missing; the rest say once, few, many or name a class of expanded clone.

size: -; V: TRBV5-1; D: -; J: TRBJ1-1; DNA: TGCGCCAGCAGCCCGATACCACAGGGTGGGATTAACACTGAAGCTTTCTTT; CDR3: CASSPIPQGGINTEAFF
size: -; V: TRBV3-1/TRBV3-2; D: -; J: TRBJ2-5; DNA: TGTGCCAGCAGCCAACAGGGGATTAGGGAGACCCAGTACTTC; CDR3: CASSQQGIRETQYF
size: -; V: TRBV28; D: -; J: TRBJ1-1; DNA: TGTGCCAGCAGTCAGGTGTCTTTTGAAGCTTTCTTT; CDR3: CASSQVSFEAFF
size: -; V: TRBV27; D: TRBD1; J: TRBJ1-2; DNA: TGTGCCAGCAGTTCCTCGACAGGGGGACTCTATGGCTACACCTTC; CDR3: CASSSSTGGLYGYTF
size: -; V: TRBV12-5; D: -; J: TRBJ1-1; DNA: TGTGCTAGTGGCCCTGGACAGCTGAACACTGAAGCTTTCTTT; CDR3: CASGPGQLNTEAFF
size: -; V: TRBV28; D: TRBD1; J: TRBJ1-4; DNA: TGTGCCAGCATGACAGGGTCCACCACTAATGAAAAACTGTTTTTT; CDR3: CASMTGSTTNEKLFF
size: -; V: TRBV4-1; D: TRBD2; J: TRBJ2-1; DNA: TGCGCCAGCAGCCAGAACTTTCGAGCGGGAAGCTCCTACAATGAGCAGTTCTTC; CDR3: CASSQNFRAGSSYNEQFF
size: -; V: TRBV2; D: -; J: TRBJ1-4; DNA: TGTGCCAGCAGTGTAACATCAACTAATGAAAAACTGTTTTTT; CDR3: CASSVTSTNEKLFF
size: -; V: TRBV28; D: -; J: TRBJ1-4; DNA: TGTGCCAGCCTCGCCGGGTCCCGTAATGAAAAACTGTTTTTT; CDR3: CASLAGSRNEKLFF
size: -; V: TRBV13; D: -; J: TRBJ2-1; DNA: TGTGCCAGCAGCTTAGGGGCAGAGCAGTTCTTC; CDR3: CASSLGAEQFF
size: -; V: TRBV5-4; D: -; J: TRBJ1-4; DNA: TGTGCCAGCAGCTTGGGCGGGGGGGCTGGTGAAAAACTGTTTTTT; CDR3: CASSLGGGAGEKLFF
size: -; V: TRBV7-2; D: -; J: TRBJ2-2; DNA: TGTGCCAGCAGCTTAGTCCAATTAGCCGGGGAGCTGTTTTTT; CDR3: CASSLVQLAGELFF
size: -; V: TRBV28; D: TRBD1; J: TRBJ1-2; DNA: TGTGCCAGCAGTTTCCCGACAGGGGGTTATGGCTACACCTTC; CDR3: CASSFPTGGYGYTF
size: -; V: TRBV6-1; D: -; J: TRBJ1-1; DNA: TGTGCCAGCAGTGAAGCCGGGAAGGCCAACACTGAAGCTTTCTTT; CDR3: CASSEAGKANTEAFF
size: -; V: TRBV4-1; D: -; J: TRBJ1-1; DNA: TGCGCCAGCAGCCAAGATCTCTCCCGCACTGAAGCTTTCTTT; CDR3: CASSQDLSRTEAFF
size: -; V: TRBV2; D: TRBD1; J: TRBJ1-1; DNA: TGTGCCAGTAAGGACAGGGGCGCTGAAGCTTTCTTT; CDR3: CASKDRGAEAFF
size: once; V: TRBV9; D: TRBD2; J: TRBJ2-1; DNA: TGTGCCAGCAGCCGAATGGGACTAGCGGTAAATGAGCAGTTCTTC; CDR3: CASSRMGLAVNEQFF
size: -; V: TRBV7-3; D: TRBD1; J: TRBJ1-2; DNA: TGTGCCAGCAGCCGAGGGACAGTTGATGGCTACACCTTC; CDR3: CASSRGTVDGYTF
size: few; V: TRBV27; D: TRBD1; J: TRBJ1-1; DNA: TGTGCCAGCAGTCCGCGACAGGGGATGAACACTGAAGCTTTCTTT; CDR3: CASSPRQGMNTEAFF
size: -; V: TRBV19; D: -; J: TRBJ2-6; DNA: TGTGCCAGTCTTGGGGGCGCTGGGGCCAACGTCCTGACTTTC; CDR3: CASLGGAGANVLTF
size: -; V: TRBV28; D: -; J: TRBJ2-6; DNA: TGTGCCAGCAATCGGGGCTCTGGGGCCAACGTCCTGACTTTC; CDR3: CASNRGSGANVLTF
size: once; V: TRBV7-2; D: -; J: TRBJ1-2; DNA: TGTGCCAGCAGCTTCGTCGGAAGACTCTATGGCTACACCTTC; CDR3: CASSFVGRLYGYTF
size: -; V: TRBV7-2; D: -; J: TRBJ2-5; DNA: TGTGCCAGCAGTGGTGGACAGAACACTCAAGAGACCCAGTACTTC; CDR3: CASSGGQNTQETQYF
size: -; V: TRBV11-3; D: -; J: TRBJ1-1; DNA: TGTGCCAGCAGCTTAGACAGGAACACTGAAGCTTTCTTT; CDR3: CASSLDRNTEAFF
size: -; V: TRBV11-2; D: -; J: TRBJ1-6; DNA: TGTGCCAGCGCACGGGCCGGGAGCTCCTATAATTCACCCCTCCACTTT; CDR3: CASARAGSSYNSPLHF
size: -; V: TRBV4-2; D: TRBD1; J: TRBJ1-2; DNA: TGTGCCAGCAGCCAAGACCAGGGGGCGAGGGGCTACACCTTC; CDR3: CASSQDQGARGYTF
size: -; V: TRBV7-2; D: -; J: TRBJ1-1; DNA: TGTGCCAGCAGCTTAGTTTCCGGGGTTGGCACTGAAGCTTTCTTT; CDR3: CASSLVSGVGTEAFF
size: -; V: TRBV7-9; D: -; J: TRBJ2-1; DNA: TGTGCCAGCAGCCGCTCTGGGCTCAATGAGCAGTTCTTC; CDR3: CASSRSGLNEQFF
size: -; V: TRBV9; D: -; J: TRBJ1-6; DNA: TGTGCCAGCAGCCCGCGAGGTGGGGGGATGGGTTCACCCCTCCACTTT; CDR3: CASSPRGGGMGSPLHF
size: -; V: TRBV24-1; D: -; J: TRBJ2-3; DNA: TGTGCCACCAGTGACTCCGGGGATAGCACAGATACGCAGTATTTT; CDR3: CATSDSGDSTDTQYF
size: -; V: TRBV28; D: TRBD1; J: TRBJ1-4; DNA: TGTGCCAGCAGGAGGGGGCGAGAAAAACTGTTTTTT; CDR3: CASRRGREKLFF
size: -; V: TRBV9; D: TRBD1; J: TRBJ2-1; DNA: TGTGCCAGCAGCGTGGAAGGGACAGAATACAATGAGCAGTTCTTC; CDR3: CASSVEGTEYNEQFF
size: -; V: TRBV5-1; D: TRBD2; J: TRBJ2-1; DNA: TGCGCCAGCAGGAGTGCGGGGGGGCTGACCTACAATGAGCAGTTCTTC; CDR3: CASRSAGGLTYNEQFF
size: -; V: TRBV2; D: -; J: TRBJ1-5; DNA: TGTGCCGGGGGGAGGAGTTCTCAGCCCCAGCATTTT; CDR3: CAGGRSSQPQHF
size: -; V: TRBV7-2; D: -; J: TRBJ2-7; DNA: TGTGCCAGCAGCTTAGCGGGGGGCTCCTACGAGCAGTACTTC; CDR3: CASSLAGGSYEQYF
size: -; V: TRBV3-1/TRBV3-2; D: TRBD1; J: TRBJ2-3; DNA: TGTGCCAGCAGTCAAGGGACAGGGAAATACACAGATACGCAGTATTTT; CDR3: CASSQGTGKYTDTQYF
size: -; V: TRBV12-3/TRBV12-4; D: -; J: TRBJ1-1; DNA: TGTGCCAGCACAACAATCTTGAACACTGAAGCTTTCTTT; CDR3: CASTTILNTEAFF
size: -; V: TRBV7-9; D: TRBD2; J: TRBJ2-1; DNA: TGTGCCAGCAGCTTATGGCGGGGGGCGTACAATGAGCAGTTCTTC; CDR3: CASSLWRGAYNEQFF
size: -; V: TRBV5-1; D: TRBD1; J: TRBJ2-2; DNA: TGCGCCAGCAGCTCGTTACAGGGGATGAACACCGGGGAGCTGTTTTTT; CDR3: CASSSLQGMNTGELFF
size: -; V: TRBV5-5; D: -; J: TRBJ1-1; DNA: TGTGCCAGCAGCTTGGAGCACACTGAAGCTTTCTTT; CDR3: CASSLEHTEAFF
size: -; V: TRBV25-1; D: -; J: TRBJ2-7; DNA: TGTGCCACCAGACAGGTCTCCTCCTACGAGCAGTACTTC; CDR3: CATRQVSSYEQYF
size: -; V: TRBV18; D: -; J: TRBJ1-1; DNA: TGTGCCAGCTCACCCAACGTAGCCAACACTGAAGCTTTCTTT; CDR3: CASSPNVANTEAFF
size: -; V: TRBV5-1; D: -; J: TRBJ2-5; DNA: TGCGCCAGCAGCCGAGGACAGCAAGAGACCCAGTACTTC; CDR3: CASSRGQQETQYF
size: once; V: TRBV27; D: -; J: TRBJ2-1; DNA: TGTGCCAGCAGTTTTAGTGGCGGAATAGGGGATTTTTACAATGAGCAGTTCTTC; CDR3: CASSFSGGIGDFYNEQFF
size: -; V: TRBV6-2/TRBV6-3; D: TRBD1; J: TRBJ2-4; DNA: TGTGCCAGCAGCCCAAGGTTGGGACAGGGGGGGACTAAAAACATTCAGTACTTC; CDR3: CASSPRLGQGGTKNIQYF